The 8 T cell receptor beta chains presented below share a single source sample, sequenced in a study of CD8 T cells in ankylosing spondylitis (TCRdb year 2017). The paper as a whole reports these results and caveats: Blood from ankylosing spondylitis patients appeared to be characterized by a TCR beta motif made up of several highly homologous amino acid variants.

Library prep was done by 5' RACE. TCRdb shows the sequencer as Illumina HiSeq 2500. TCRdb reprocessing: public reads trimmed at Q25 with fastp, clones called with MiXCR, in-frame beta chains kept. A single entry per CDR3 protein holds the most common genes and DNA from its merged rows. The sample contains fewer than 650,000 distinct CDR3 sequences, over 9.5% of them found a single time. The ten largest clones capture almost 7% of the sample. No cognate antigen is known for these TCRs. The sample consisted of blood, either unsorted or a sorted T cell fraction (not recorded which). The receptor source for this set is a male donor with ankylosing spondylitis.

This chain links TRBV12-3 or TRBV12-4 with TRBJ2-1, with D perhaps matching TRBD2 (6 bases). Trimming cost V 6 bases and J 0 bases, with 9 bases left between them. CDR3 size: 14 residues. The CDR3 bases are TGTGCCAGCAGATCGGGACTCTCCTACAATGAGCAGTTCTTC. Amino acid sequence: CASRSGLSYNEQFF.

This clonotype was found many times. CDR3 region: CASSQRGSTEAFF. In nucleotides, the CDR3 is TGTGCCAGCAGCCAAAGGGGCAGCACTGAAGCTTTCTTT. The chain carries TRBV7-2 and TRBJ1-1, with a weak D call TRBD1 (5 bases). The V end was cut by 5 bases, the J end by 4 bases, with 11 bases between. Germline CDR1 is SGHTA and CDR2 is FQGNSA. This CDR3 comprises 13 residues.

The gene calls are TRBV6-1 and TRBJ2-3; the match to TRBD2 covers 9 bases. The V segment lost 4 bases and the J segment 3 bases; nucleotides outside the gene matches: 8. This CDR3 region has 16 residues. Looked up from germline, CDR1 is MNHNS and CDR2 is SASEGT. Written as DNA, the CDR3 is TGTGCCAGCAGTGTGGTAGGAGCGGGAGGAACAGATACGCAGTATTTT. Translated, it gives CASSVVGAGGTDTQYF.

The genes are TRBV7-9 and TRBJ2-5, with D tentatively TRBD2 (6 bases). V was trimmed by 2 bases and J by 5 bases, leaving 12 bases between them. Germline V gene data show CDR1 as SEHNR and CDR2 as FQNEAQ (reference sequence). The CDR3 is made up of 14 amino acids. CDR3 sequence (DNA): TGTGCCAGCAGCTTATCCCACAGCGGGGAGACCCAGTACTTC. Amino acids: CASSLSHSGETQYF.

CDR3 coding DNA: TGTGCCAGCAGGTGGGCCCTAACGAGCTCCTACAATGAGCAGTTCTTC. This encodes CASRWALTSSYNEQFF. The chain joins TRBV5-6 to TRBJ2-1; D unclear. Between the trimmed V and J ends, which lost 5 bases and 0 bases, there was a span of 15 bases. The CDR3 length is 16 residues. Germline V gene lookup returns CDR1 SGHDT and CDR2 YYEEEE.

This clonotype showed up just a few times. V usage is TRBV20-1 and J usage is TRBJ2-3; 13 bases fit TRBD2. The germline CDR1 and CDR2 sequences are DFQATT and SNEGSKA (reference sequence). Trimming took 1 base from V and 2 from J; bases not matched to a gene: 6. This CDR3 spans 17 amino acids. CDR3 loop: CSARVLAGGIFTDTQYF. The CDR3 DNA follows: TGCAGTGCTAGAGTACTAGCGGGAGGGATTTTCACAGATACGCAGTATTTT.

This clonotype was observed a few times. The CDR3 region is CASTPGGGGHGYTF. The DNA of the CDR3 is TGTGCCAGCACCCCCGGGGGAGGAGGGCATGGCTACACCTTC. The chain carries TRBV12-3 or TRBV12-4 and TRBJ1-2, with D tentatively TRBD1 (5 bases). V was clipped by 7 bases and J by 6 bases, with 18 bases between them. The CDR3 is 14 amino acids.

The chain couples TRBV3-1 to TRBJ1-5; 9 bases map to TRBD1. The CDR3 is 15 amino acids. Trimming removed 2 bases from V and 7 bases from J; junction bases left unmatched: 6. Germline CDR1 and CDR2: LGHDT and YNNKEL (reference sequence). This chain's CDR3 is CASSQTGGPGQPQHF. The DNA of the CDR3 is TGTGCCAGCAGCCAAACAGGGGGCCCAGGCCAGCCCCAGCATTTT.